This T cell receptor beta chain was retrieved from a study of CD8 T cells in Susac syndrome (dated by TCRdb to the late 2010s). Context from the whole study: The study used repertoire sequencing to test whether antigen drove CD8+ T cell activation and differentiation in Susac syndrome. The clonality of the CD8+ T cell repertoire was compared across approximately 11 healthy donors, around 14 Susac syndrome patients and around 16 multiple sclerosis patients.

RNA was extracted using the RNeasy kit, and roughly 0.5 to 1 microgram was reverse transcribed with random hexamers. The immunoSEQ multiplex PCR assay, covering 54 Vbeta and 13 Jbeta segments, was used to amplify TCR beta CDR3 regions. PCR amplification bias was corrected using a synthetic template baseline for primer optimization and computational correction. The paper's data handling went like this. Reads were assigned to V, D and J genes according to IMGT and analyzed in immunoSEQ Analyzer, with only productive sequences retained. To calculate clonality, Shannon entropy was normalized by log2 of the number of productive unique sequences and then subtracted from one. For each patient and control, public and private clones were evaluated among the 100 most prevalent clones. Clones were defined as Susac-specific when absent from the healthy and MS cohorts, from approximately 970 published viral clones and from other ImmuneACCESS disease sequences. Through fastp at Q25 and MiXCR, TCRdb rebuilt clones from the public reads, retaining in-frame beta chains. Records with the same CDR3 protein are collapsed into one entry carrying the most frequent genes and DNA. Clone size and V and J calls follow TCRdb, not the original study. For this sample there are tens of thousands of distinct CDR3 sequences; 75% to 95% appear just once. The biggest ten clones account for 0.5% to 0.65% of the sample.

Spanning cysteine to phenylalanine, the CDR3 consists of 13 amino acids. Just CDR3 DNA is preserved here, 39 bases in frame from base 1. The germline V gene specifies SGDLS as CDR1 and YYNGEE as CDR2. The junction shows trimming of 3 bases on V and 4 bases on J, plus 10 bases between the germline ends. Peripheral blood CD8+ and CD4+ T cells from healthy donors, Susac syndrome patients and multiple sclerosis patients were profiled using high-throughput TCR beta sequencing. Treatment-naive patients with stable or active relapsing-remitting disease fulfilling revised McDonald criteria were used as multiple sclerosis controls. CD8+ TEMRA cells were enriched by FACS, while bulk CD8+ and CD4+ T cells were purified by magnetic negative isolation. Blood was collected in EDTA tubes and processed within 24 hours, with PBMCs isolated through density gradient centrifugation. PBMCs intended for TCR sequencing were cryopreserved in liquid nitrogen and were subsequently thawed in a 37 degrees C water bath. The sorted or isolated CD4+, CD8+ and CD8+ TEMRA cells had a purity of 90% or higher.

This clonotype occurred a few times. There is no known antigen for this receptor. Qualities for individual bases were not recorded, and no much larger clone is one base off. The investigation overall reported the following: The study acknowledged that relatively few individuals were included in the TCR sequencing and HLA analysis.

Sequenced input: CD8+ T cells from PBMCs. This sequence originates from a human donor with multiple sclerosis. The chain is encoded by TRBV9 joined to TRBJ1-1, with TRBD1 tentatively as D gene (6 bases match). In nucleotide form, the sequence is TGTGCCAGCAGCGCTGGGGGCGGCACTGAAGCTTTCTTT. Protein translation: CASSAGGGTEAFF.